This T cell receptor (beta chain) was recovered during a study of blood T cells in healthy people across ages. Study-level findings and limits: Donor CMV status was unknown, possibly confounding expanded clonotype changes.

Germline-derived CDR1 and CDR2 are MNHNS and SASEGT. The CDR3 is 13 residues long. With a J-beta primer mix and a sample-barcoded 5' primer, a second PCR ran about 7 to 12 cycles. Each cDNA molecule carried a tag from a template-switch adaptor that contained 12 random nucleotides. TCRdb re-derived calls from the 5' RACE reads in MiXCR, one entry per CDR3 protein. The repertoire holds 1.8 million or so distinct CDR3 sequences, with about two fifths as singletons. Of note for this clonotype: Its antigen is not identified. The conserved phenylalanine or tryptophan normally closing the CDR3 is absent here, so this likely arose from a read error.

Sequenced material: blood. The chain recombines TRBV6-1 with TRBJ2-7, with a weak D call TRBD2 (6 bases). TRBJ2-5 matches the DNA end more closely, so the J call is doubtful. The origin of this receptor is a human donor in good health. Here the CDR3 DNA reads TGTGCCAGCAGGGACTCAGGGAGGGAGACCCAGTACTGC. It specifies CASRDSGRETQYC.